Sequencing of this TCR beta chain was carried out in a study of response to subunit inactivated influenza vaccine. This clonotype was observed a few times. Its target is not known. Notes on the study in general: After each seasonal influenza vaccination, few new T cells are recruited, the authors suggested.

Germline CDR1 is DFQATT and CDR2 is SNEGSKA (reference sequence). This CDR3 spans 13 amino acids. Each CDR3 protein gets one entry after TCRdb re-called the RT-PCR reads with MiXCR. Counted here are about half a million distinct CDR3 sequences, approximately 11% occurring once; the ten biggest clones make up about an eighth. The source of this sequence is a man between 45 and 60 years old who received an inactivated influenza vaccine. The chain carries TRBV20-1 and TRBJ2-3; 13 bases match TRBD2. The material was PBMCs from blood, obtained roughly 47 days after vaccination. CDR3: CNGLAGDGDTQYF. DNA of the CDR3: TGCAACGGACTAGCGGGAGATGGAGATACGCAGTATTTT.